One sample yielded the 24 T cell receptor beta chains listed below, sequenced in a study of T cell responses to AZD1222 COVID-19 vaccine. The assay was immunoSEQ multiplex PCR, and TCRdb's table has in-frame clones only and misses some. The sample has around 220,000 clones, about 94% seen once. Here the sequenced sample was peripheral blood, taken 28 days after the second dose of the MenACWY control vaccine. These receptors originate from an adult who received the MenACWY meningococcal vaccine as a control.

The chain carries TRBV28 and TRBJ1-5; no reliable D call. The CDR3 has 14 amino acids. V shed 3 bases and J shed 2 bases, with 8 bases lying between them. Germline V lookup: CDR1 MDHEN, CDR2 SYDVKM. The CDR3 loop reads CASSLSTGNQPQHF. The CDR3 DNA reads as TGTGCCAGCAGTTTGTCGACGGGCAATCAGCCCCAGCATTTT.

The chain recombines TRBV2 with TRBJ2-7, with 7 bases aligning to TRBD1. V dropped 3 bases and J dropped 2; count of bases not matched to a gene: 4. Germline CDR1 reads SNHLY; CDR2 reads FYNNEI. The CDR3 contains 14 residues. DNA of the CDR3: TGTGCCAGCAGTGACCGGGACAGCCCCTACGAGCAGTACTTC. As protein: CASSDRDSPYEQYF.

The V call is TRBV19, the J call TRBJ1-1; 7 bases fit TRBD1. Per the germline V gene, CDR1 is LNHDA and CDR2 is SQIVND (reference sequence). Unmatched junction bases numbered 10, after V lost 3 bases and J lost 0 bases. The CDR3 contains 17 residues. The CDR3 region has the DNA TGTGCCAGTAGTATCTTGGCCAGGGGGTCTGTGAACACTGAAGCTTTCTTT. It yields the protein CASSILARGSVNTEAFF.

The chain recombines TRBV15 with TRBJ1-2; TRBD1 aligns across 7 bases. Germline assignment: CDR1 LNHNV and CDR2 YYDKDF (reference sequence). This CDR3 is built from 16 residues. Germline trimming cut 3 bases from V and 4 bases from J; bases unmatched to any gene: 11. The CDR3 DNA reads TGTGCCACCAGCAGGCGAACAGGGGCGCTCGGCTATGGCTACACCTTC. Translation: CATSRRTGALGYGYTF.

The chain recombines TRBV6-5 with TRBJ1-5; no firm D call. Germline V gene sequence: CDR1 MNHEY, CDR2 SVGAGI. Trimming left V 6 bases short and J 6 bases short, with 15 bases between. The CDR3 spans 14 residues. CDR3 sequence (DNA): TGTGCCAGCAGGTGGAGCTTGGAGGGTCAGCCCCAGCATTTT. This encodes CASRWSLEGQPQHF.

This CDR3 is CASSGPWADSGNTIYF. The DNA of the CDR3 is TGTGCCAGCAGTGGCCCATGGGCTGACTCTGGAAACACCATATATTTT. The chain is built from TRBV25-1 and TRBJ1-3; D is uncertain. The CDR3 has 16 residues. V gave up 4 bases and J gave up 0 bases, with 13 bases separating them. Per germline, CDR1 MGHDK and CDR2 SYGVNS.

V is TRBV15 and J is TRBJ1-3; D ambiguous. Looked up from germline, CDR1 is LNHNV and CDR2 is YYDKDF (reference sequence). Trimming pared 0 bases from V and 2 bases from J, leaving 8 bases between. The CDR3 runs to 15 residues. The chain's CDR3 is CATSRERNPGNTIYF. The CDR3 region has the DNA TGTGCCACCAGCAGAGAAAGGAACCCTGGAAACACCATATATTTT.

The chain is built from TRBV5-4 and TRBJ2-7; D might be TRBD2 (5 bases). The CDR3 length is 14 residues. Germline CDR1 is SGHNT and CDR2 is YYREEE (reference sequence). Trimming removed 1 base from V and 0 bases from J, with 8 bases in between. CDR3 bases: TGTGCCAGCAGCTTGCGGGGAAACTCCTACGAGCAGTACTTC. Its translation: CASSLRGNSYEQYF.

The chain joins TRBV4-1 to TRBJ2-1, with 7 bases identical to TRBD2. This CDR3 has 17 residues. Trimming cost V 4 bases and J 9 bases; bases outside gene matches: 18. Germline CDR1 is MGHRA and CDR2 is YSYEKL. The CDR3 protein is CASSLLPSGSPGGEQFF. CDR3 bases: TGCGCCAGCAGCCTACTCCCGAGTGGGAGTCCGGGAGGTGAGCAGTTCTTC.

In DNA, the CDR3 is TGCGCCAGCAGCCAACTGGCGGGATCTAGCGGATACGAGCAGTACTTC. The encoded protein is CASSQLAGSSGYEQYF. The V call is TRBV4-1, the J call TRBJ2-7, with TRBD2 matching 7 bases. Germline V gene data show CDR1 as MGHRA and CDR2 as YSYEKL. V trimming: 2 bases; J trimming: 4 bases; junction bases outside the gene matches: 11. CDR3 length equals 16 residues.

This rearrangement joins TRBV6-5 to TRBJ1-1; no clear D. Germline CDR1 and CDR2: MNHEY and SVGAGI. V dropped 0 bases and J dropped 3 bases, with 8 bases sitting between them. This CDR3 region has 14 residues. The CDR3 nucleotides are TGTGCCAGCAGTTACTCCAGTCTTGACACTGAAGCTTTCTTT. Its translation is CASSYSSLDTEAFF.

The CDR3 protein is CASSLGVSNQPQHF. The CDR3 nucleotides are TGTGCCAGCAGTTTGGGGGTTAGCAATCAGCCCCAGCATTTT. J is TRBJ1-5 and V is TRBV27, with a weak D call TRBD1 (5 bases). The CDR3 totals 14 residues. Germline V gives CDR1 MNHEY, CDR2 SMNVEV (reference sequence). V was clipped by 3 bases and J by 0 bases, with 6 bases between them.

The chain carries TRBV28 and TRBJ1-1; D not certain. CDR1 and CDR2 (germline): MDHEN, SYDVKM. The ends were cut back, 3 bases at V and 2 bases at J, with 13 bases in the middle. This CDR3 is built from 15 residues. The CDR3 coding sequence is TGTGCCAGCAGTTTGGCGGCCCCCAGTAACACTGAAGCTTTCTTT. Protein: CASSLAAPSNTEAFF.

The V and J genes are TRBV9 and TRBJ1-1; TRBD1 is a possible D gene (6 bases). V gave up 0 bases and J gave up 5 bases, with 11 bases separating them. The CDR3 extends over 14 amino acids. Germline loops: CDR1 SGDLS, CDR2 YYNGEE. CDR3 protein: CASSVEGVITEAFF. The CDR3 DNA reads as TGTGCCAGCAGCGTAGAGGGGGTAATAACTGAAGCTTTCTTT. The variable domain in full, completed from reference TRBV9 and TRBJ1-1, reads DSGVTQTPKHLITATGQRVTLRCSPRSGDLSVYWYQQSLDQGLQFLIQYYNGEERAKGNILERFSAQQFPDLHSELNLSSLELGDSALYFCASSVEGVITEAFFGQGTRLTVV.

In the case of this clone: A read error may account for a junction end that differs from germline. The rearrangement links TRBV23-1 to TRBJ2-5; D tentatively reads TRBD1 or TRBD2 (5 bases each). Being an ORF, TRBV23-1 has a function that is uncertain. The CDR3 spans 13 residues. The DNA of the CDR3 is TGCGCCAGCAGTCAACGTAAGGGACCCGGTAAAGACTTC. It yields the protein CASSQRKGPGKDF.

The V and J genes are TRBV6-2 or TRBV6-3 and TRBJ2-3; D possibly uses TRBD1 or TRBD2 (5 bases each). The CDR3 totals 15 residues. Per the germline V gene, CDR1 is MNHEY and CDR2 is SVGEGT. Trimming stripped 6 bases from V and 0 bases from J, with 13 bases between. The CDR3 reads CASSTGQSSTDTQYF. DNA for the CDR3: TGTGCCAGCAGCACGGGGCAGTCTAGCACAGATACGCAGTATTTT.

This chain links TRBV5-6 with TRBJ2-2, with 8 bases matching TRBD1. V gave up 5 bases and J gave up 3 bases; unmatched junction bases: 6. CDR1 is SGHDT and CDR2 is YYEEEE in the germline V gene. The CDR3 spans 15 residues. The CDR3 region has the DNA TGTGCCAGCAGGTCCCAGGGGGCGTACACCGGGGAGCTGTTTTTT. Protein: CASRSQGAYTGELFF.

A word on this clone: Other DNA sequences in this specimen translate into the identical CDR3. V and J are TRBV18 and TRBJ2-5, with no clear D. Germline lookup yields CDR1 KGHSH and CDR2 LQKENI. The CDR3 has 11 amino acids. V was clipped by 3 bases and J by 1 base, with 0 bases between them. The CDR3 sequence: CASSPQETQYF. The CDR3 nucleotides are TGTGCCAGCTCACCCCAAGAGACCCAGTACTTC.

This clone has a handful of counts. The rearrangement links TRBV19 to TRBJ2-7; D might be TRBD2 (5 bases). This CDR3 spans 23 amino acids. Germline-derived CDR1 and CDR2 are LNHDA and SQIVND (reference sequence). V dropped 9 bases and J dropped 3 bases, with 45 bases sitting between them. The CDR3 loop reads CARKPIDDSHLGGRVPEDYEQYF. The CDR3 DNA follows: TGTGCCAGAAAACCCATTGACGACTCTCACCTTGGAGGACGGGTCCCCGAGGACTACGAGCAGTACTTC. The variable domain in full, completed from reference TRBV19 and TRBJ2-7, reads DGGITQSPKYLFRKEGQNVTLSCEQNLNHDAMYWYRQDPGQGLRLIYYSQIVNDFQKGDIAEGYSVSREKKESFPLTVTSAQKNPTAFYLCARKPIDDSHLGGRVPEDYEQYFGPGTRLTVT.

This chain connects TRBV19 to TRBJ2-1; D unclear. This CDR3 has 13 amino acids. V lost 3 bases and J lost 6, with 9 bases in between. Germline V gives CDR1 LNHDA, CDR2 SQIVND (reference sequence). CDR3 amino acids: CASSIGPPNEQFF. The CDR3 region has the DNA TGTGCCAGTAGTATTGGGCCACCCAATGAGCAGTTCTTC.

The chain links TRBV28 to TRBJ1-3; 7 positions agree with TRBD1. Losses at the gene ends were 7 bases for V and 3 bases for J; bases not matched to a gene: 9. Germline V gene data show CDR1 as MDHEN and CDR2 as SYDVKM. The CDR3 is 15 amino acids. The CDR3 protein is CASNEPTGFGNTIYF. For the CDR3, the DNA is TGTGCCAGCAACGAGCCGACAGGGTTTGGAAACACCATATATTTT.

This rearrangement joins TRBV30 to TRBJ2-7; tentatively, D is TRBD1 (6 bases). The germline V gene encodes CDR1 GTSNPN and CDR2 SVGIG (reference sequence). Trimming took off 4 bases at V and 6 bases at J, with 16 bases between the two ends. This CDR3 is built from 13 residues. CDR3 nucleotides: TGTGCCTGGAATCGACAGGAAACTGGCGAGCAGTACTTC. The encoded protein is CAWNRQETGEQYF.

The genes are TRBV11-3 and TRBJ1-1; D not certain. Looked up from germline, CDR1 is SGHNT and CDR2 is YENEEA. Trimming left V 8 bases short and J 10 bases short, with 8 bases between. This CDR3 has 9 amino acids. The CDR3 DNA sequence: TGTGCCAGCCGTAAGCGAGCTTTCTTT. Protein sequence: CASRKRAFF.

The V gene is TRBV6-1, the J gene TRBJ1-2; no clear D. The V gene's germline CDR1 is MNHNS and CDR2 SASEGT. The CDR3 covers 16 residues. V shed 2 bases and J shed 10 bases, with 23 bases lying between them. CDR3 loop: CASSESAVGVAWDYTF. CDR3 nucleotides: TGTGCCAGCAGTGAATCGGCGGTTGGGGTGGCTTGGGACTACACCTTC.